The 21 T cell receptor beta chains below come from one sample, sequenced in a study of T cell responses to AZD1222 COVID-19 vaccine. The method was immunoSEQ multiplex PCR; TCRdb's version includes in-frame clones alone and lacks a portion of them. This sample has 95,000 to 110,000 clones, with about 90% found just once. Sequencing used peripheral blood, obtained on day 0 of AZD1222 vaccination. These receptors were taken from an adult in good health.

This clone is a singleton in its sample. The chain couples TRBV5-1 to TRBJ2-2; D is undetermined. The CDR3 runs 15 residues. The germline V gene encodes CDR1 SGHRS and CDR2 YFSETQ. The V end was cut by 0 bases, the J end by 2 bases, with 8 bases between. Written as DNA, the CDR3 is TGCGCCAGCAGCTTGGTGCGGCCAAACACCGGGGAGCTGTTTTTT. This gives the protein CASSLVRPNTGELFF.

V usage is TRBV28 and J usage is TRBJ1-2; maybe TRBD1 (6 bases). From germline, CDR1 is MDHEN and CDR2 SYDVKM. This CDR3 spans 13 amino acids. Trimming left V 8 bases short and J 4 bases short, with 14 bases between. The CDR3 spells CASGEGQRYGYTF. For the CDR3, the DNA is TGTGCCAGCGGGGAAGGACAGCGCTATGGCTACACCTTC.

The chain couples TRBV24-1 to TRBJ2-2; TRBD1 matches at 7 bases. Trimming cost V 9 bases and J 5 bases; bases outside gene matches: 11. The CDR3 consists of 15 residues. The germline V gene encodes CDR1 KGHDR and CDR2 SFDVKD. The CDR3 region has the DNA TGTGCCACCCACACCGGGACAGACGAAACCGGGGAGCTGTTTTTT. Its protein is CATHTGTDETGELFF.

This clone was picked up one time. This rearrangement joins TRBV7-9 to TRBJ1-4; D unresolved. Trimming removed 5 bases from V and 4 bases from J, with 14 bases in between. Germline V CDR1 and CDR2: SEHNR, FQNEAQ (reference sequence). This CDR3 contains 15 residues. In DNA form, the CDR3 reads TGTGCCAGCAGCCCCAACGGGATAGGTAATGAAAAACTGTTTTTT. Residues: CASSPNGIGNEKLFF.

This clone came up a few times. The gene calls are TRBV4-3 and TRBJ2-7; 8 bases fit TRBD2. Looked up from germline, CDR1 is LGHNA and CDR2 is YSLEER. This CDR3 is built from 18 residues. Germline trimming cut 0 bases from V and 0 bases from J; bases unmatched to any gene: 10. CDR3 sequence reads: CASSQDGSPGTSSYEQYF. The CDR3 region has the DNA TGCGCCAGCAGCCAAGATGGATCCCCCGGGACTAGCTCCTACGAGCAGTACTTC.

The genes are TRBV19 and TRBJ2-1; D is perhaps TRBD2 (5 bases). This CDR3 contains 15 residues. Germline-derived CDR1 and CDR2 are LNHDA and SQIVND (reference sequence). Between the trimmed V and J ends, which lost 0 bases and 1 base, there was a span of 7 bases. The CDR3 is CASSIDRGSYNEQFF. The CDR3 DNA reads as TGTGCCAGTAGTATAGATCGCGGGTCCTACAATGAGCAGTTCTTC.

The chain has TRBV5-1 and TRBJ1-4; D perhaps matches TRBD1 (5 bases). Germline V gene sequence: CDR1 SGHRS, CDR2 YFSETQ. This CDR3 has 15 residues. The ends were cut back, 0 bases at V and 4 bases at J, with 10 bases in the middle. CDR3 residues: CASSLVGLSNEKLFF. CDR3 in DNA: TGCGCCAGCAGCTTGGTGGGGCTGAGTAATGAAAAACTGTTTTTT.

This clone was observed a handful of times. This chain joins TRBV21-1 and TRBJ1-1. TRBV21-1 is annotated as a pseudogene. This CDR3 is 12 amino acids long. In DNA, the CDR3 is TGTGCCACCCTAAAACGGCACCCTGAAGCTTTCTTT. Its protein is CATLKRHPEAFF.

The chain uses TRBV5-1 and TRBJ2-7, with TRBD1 identical over 10 bases. The CDR3 runs 15 residues. With V trimmed by 0 bases and J by 4 bases, 4 bases remained unmatched. Germline V lookup: CDR1 SGHRS, CDR2 YFSETQ. CDR3 loop: CASSLGQGAFYEQYF. Written as DNA, the CDR3 is TGCGCCAGCAGCTTGGGACAGGGGGCATTTTACGAGCAGTACTTC.

The V call is TRBV9, the J call TRBJ2-7; 7 bases are a match to TRBD2. Germline-derived CDR1 and CDR2 are SGDLS and YYNGEE. CDR3 size: 15 residues. The J segment lost 1 base and the V segment lost 0 bases, leaving 4 bases of the junction unmatched. The CDR3 is CASSVASGNSYEQYF. The CDR3 DNA reads TGTGCCAGCAGCGTAGCTAGCGGAAATTCCTACGAGCAGTACTTC.

This sequence joins TRBV2 and TRBJ1-6; D uncertain. Germline V gene sequence: CDR1 SNHLY, CDR2 FYNNEI. The CDR3 consists of 12 residues. Trimming cost V 7 bases and J 7 bases, with 8 bases left between them. The DNA of the CDR3 is TGTGCCAGCACACCGGGGAATTCACCCCTCCACTTT. Its protein is CASTPGNSPLHF.

This clone was observed a few times. The chain uses TRBV28 and TRBJ1-4, with TRBD1 as a possible D gene (5 bases). Trimming took 3 bases from V and 5 from J, leaving 13 bases between them. Germline V lookup: CDR1 MDHEN, CDR2 SYDVKM. The length of the CDR3 is 15 residues. CDR3 nucleotide sequence: TGTGCCAGCAGTTTTCAGGGCGAGGGAAATGAAAAACTGTTTTTT. Translating it yields CASSFQGEGNEKLFF.

The V and J genes are TRBV27 and TRBJ2-5, with 7 bases that match TRBD1. CDR1 and CDR2 (germline): MNHEY, SMNVEV (reference sequence). J was trimmed by 5 bases and V by 5 bases; bases with no gene match: 17. The CDR3 has 17 residues. The CDR3 DNA reads TGTGCCAGCAGTGGGGGACAGAGTCTAATTTATCGGGAGACCCAGTACTTC. Residues: CASSGGQSLIYRETQYF.

This clone was detected a few times. The chain couples TRBV27 to TRBJ2-1, with TRBD2 identical over 11 bases. There are 17 residues in the CDR3. CDR1 and CDR2 (germline): MNHEY, SMNVEV (reference sequence). The junction had 10 bases not matched to a gene; V was cut back by 3 bases and J by 6 bases. This CDR3 reads CASSFPPRLAGGNEQFF. In DNA, the CDR3 is TGTGCCAGCAGTTTCCCCCCGCGGCTAGCGGGAGGCAATGAGCAGTTCTTC.

This chain links TRBV9 with TRBJ2-7; 8 bases agree with TRBD2. The CDR3 has 15 residues. The germline V gene has CDR1 SGDLS and CDR2 YYNGEE. J gave up 5 bases and V 5 bases, and 12 bases lay outside the gene matches. The CDR3 DNA reads TGTGCCAGCAGTTCGAGCCCTGGCGGGGGGAACGAGCAGTACTTC. Its protein is CASSSSPGGGNEQYF.

The rearrangement uses TRBV12-5 and TRBJ2-2; no reliable D call. Germline CDR1 LGHNT, CDR2 FRNRAP. This CDR3 is built from 14 residues. Trimming shortened V by 3 bases and J by 6 bases, and 11 bases separated the two germline ends. The chain's CDR3 is CASGFSGRPGELFF. In nucleotides, the CDR3 is TGTGCTAGTGGTTTTTCGGGTAGACCCGGGGAGCTGTTTTTT.

The chain is built from TRBV19 and TRBJ2-1, with 9 nucleotides matching TRBD2. Trimming cost V 6 bases and J 0 bases; bases outside gene matches: 9. In germline, CDR1 is LNHDA, CDR2 SQIVND (reference sequence). The CDR3 spans 17 residues. CDR3 DNA sequence: TGTGCCAGTAGCCTTTTTCTAGCGGGGAGCTCCTACAATGAGCAGTTCTTC. Amino acids: CASSLFLAGSSYNEQFF.

The J gene is TRBJ2-3, the V gene TRBV7-3; D ambiguous. CDR3 length equals 12 residues. The ends were cut back, 6 bases at V and 1 base at J, with 5 bases in the middle. Germline V gene sequence: CDR1 SGHTA, CDR2 FQGTGA. The CDR3 nucleotides are TGTGCCAGCAGTCCCGGCACAGATACGCAGTATTTT. Translation gives CASSPGTDTQYF.

The chain couples TRBV27 to TRBJ2-5; D remains unclear. Germline CDR1 is MNHEY and CDR2 is SMNVEV (reference sequence). V lost 4 bases to trimming and J lost 6 bases, with 9 bases between them. CDR3 length equals 12 residues. CDR3 amino acids: CASSSIAQTQYF. CDR3 sequence (DNA): TGTGCCAGCAGTTCCATTGCGCAGACCCAGTACTTC.

The V and J genes are TRBV4-1 and TRBJ2-1, with 7 bases fitting TRBD2. Germline V gives CDR1 MGHRA, CDR2 YSYEKL. The CDR3 covers 17 residues. The V segment lost 3 bases and the J segment 5 bases; nucleotides outside the gene matches: 13. CDR3 amino acids: CASSHWVGRELHNEQFF. CDR3 in DNA: TGCGCCAGCAGCCATTGGGTTGGGCGGGAGCTCCACAATGAGCAGTTCTTC.

This clone was recorded only once. The chain is built from TRBV11-2 and TRBJ2-1; a possible D gene is TRBD2 (5 bases). The CDR3 is made up of 14 amino acids. Trimming stripped 5 bases from V and 5 bases from J, with 13 bases between. Germline-derived CDR1 and CDR2 are SGHAT and FQNNGV. CDR3 residues: CASSPYRENNEQFF. The CDR3 DNA reads as TGTGCCAGCAGCCCTTACCGGGAAAACAATGAGCAGTTCTTC.